What follows are 8 T cell receptor beta chains derived from one specimen sequenced in a study of cytomegalovirus exposure and HLA in healthy donors. PCR involved 60 Vbeta and 13 Jbeta primers. The data were produced by immunoSEQ multiplex PCR, yet TCRdb's version contains in-frame clones alone and is incomplete. The table records 85,000 to 90,000 clones, roughly 70% of them present only once. Sample: PBMCs. These receptors originate from a man aged 25-45 years in good health and CMV-seronegative.

This rearrangement joins TRBV7-2 to TRBJ2-7, with 13 bases matching TRBD2. Germline CDR1 reads SGHTA; CDR2 reads FQGNSA. The CDR3 is made up of 17 amino acids. The junction had 11 bases not matched to a gene; V was cut back by 1 base and J by 8 bases. CDR3 in DNA: TGTGCCAGCAGCTTAGGTACTCATGGACTAGCGGGAGCCCAGCAGTACTTC. Translating it yields CASSLGTHGLAGAQQYF. Filled out from reference TRBV7-2 and TRBJ2-7, the complete variable domain reads GAGVSQSPSNKVTEKGKDVELRCDPISGHTALYWYRQSLGQGLEFLIYFQGNSAPDKSGLPSDRFSAERTGGSVSTLTIQRTQQEDSAVYLCASSLGTHGLAGAQQYFGPGTRLTVT.

The chain employs TRBV4-1 and TRBJ1-1; 8 bases are a match to TRBD1. The CDR3 extends over 14 amino acids. Germline loops: CDR1 MGHRA, CDR2 YSYEKL. With 5 bases clipped from V and 4 bases from J, the junction kept 6 bases outside the gene matches. The CDR3, as DNA: TGCGCCAGCAGCAAGACAGGGGAGGGCACTGAAGCTTTCTTT. It encodes CASSKTGEGTEAFF.

Only a few counts were recorded for this clone. The rearrangement links TRBV7-2 to TRBJ2-4, with 8 bases identical to TRBD2. Germline trimming cut 1 base from V and 15 bases from J; bases unmatched to any gene: 14. CDR3 length: 15 amino acids. The germline V gene encodes CDR1 SGHTA and CDR2 FQGNSA. In nucleotides, the CDR3 is TGTGCCAGCAGCTTAGTCGGGGGGGTTTCGAGCTTGTTGTACTTC. As protein: CASSLVGGVSSLLYF. Full variable domain (rest looked up from reference TRBV7-2 and TRBJ2-4): GAGVSQSPSNKVTEKGKDVELRCDPISGHTALYWYRQSLGQGLEFLIYFQGNSAPDKSGLPSDRFSAERTGGSVSTLTIQRTQQEDSAVYLCASSLVGGVSSLLYFGAGTRLSVL.

The V and J genes are TRBV7-8 and TRBJ2-1, with 7 nucleotides matching TRBD2. The CDR3 loop spans 17 amino acids. The ends lost 4 bases at V and 0 bases at J; junction bases unmatched: 9. Germline lookup yields CDR1 SGHVS and CDR2 FQNEAQ. The CDR3 region is CASSYASSGISYNEQFF. In nucleotides, the CDR3 is TGTGCCAGCAGCTACGCCTCTAGCGGAATCTCCTACAATGAGCAGTTCTTC.

The chain is built from TRBV7-2 and TRBJ1-3; maybe TRBD1 (5 bases). The CDR3 length is 16 residues. Germline loops: CDR1 SGHTA, CDR2 FQGNSA. The V and J ends lost 1 base and 0 bases respectively, with 10 bases between them. In DNA form, the CDR3 reads TGTGCCAGCAGCTTAGTTGGGGGGGGCTCTGGAAACACCATATATTTT. Residues: CASSLVGGGSGNTIYF.

This clone was observed a handful of times. V gene TRBV5-6 combines with J gene TRBJ1-1, with TRBD1 matching over 8 bases. V gave up 4 bases and J gave up 5 bases; unmatched junction bases: 7. The CDR3 is 14 residues long. Germline V lookup: CDR1 SGHDT, CDR2 YYEEEE. CDR3 region: CASSRDRFLTEAFF. CDR3 nucleotide sequence: TGTGCCAGCAGCAGGGACAGGTTCTTAACTGAAGCTTTCTTT.

The rearrangement links TRBV19 to TRBJ2-2; D gene ambiguous. The germline gives CDR1 LNHDA, CDR2 SQIVND (reference sequence). V gave up 2 bases and J gave up 1 base, with 5 bases separating them. CDR3 size: 14 residues. In DNA form, the CDR3 reads TGTGCCAGTAGTATATCAGGGAACACCGGGGAGCTGTTTTTT. Protein sequence: CASSISGNTGELFF.

This chain links TRBV20-1 with TRBJ1-5; D uncertain. This CDR3 region has 11 residues. V lost 8 bases and J 4 bases, leaving 9 bases between the germline ends. Germline CDR1 reads DFQATT; CDR2 reads SNEGSKA (reference sequence). The CDR3 DNA reads as TGCAGTCTTCGGGGAAATCAGCCCCAGCATTTT. Protein sequence: CSLRGNQPQHF.